These T cell receptor beta chains were read from a single sample in a study of T cell repertoires in cytomegalovirus infection. The antigens for these receptors are not known. TCRdb reprocessed the reads via MiXCR and lists one record per CDR3 protein. Of hundreds of thousands of distinct CDR3 sequences listed, less than 40% are singletons. The source material was cultured CD8+ T cells from PBMCs, sampled from culture after CMV antigen stimulation. Every receptor here comes from a human donor in good health (CMV status not recorded). Some clones in this sample may be carry-over from other donors' samples. CDR3s include the opening cysteine and the closing phenylalanine or tryptophan. A D gene is named only where the DNA matches it firmly. Not all rows give a size; the values are once, few, many and, for expanded clones, a class.

J gene | V gene | clone size | D gene | CDR3 protein | CDR3 DNA
TRBJ2-1 | TRBV6-5 | - | TRBD1 | CASSFRDRAYNEQFF | TGTGCCAGCAGTTTCCGGGACAGGGCCTACAATGAGCAGTTCTTC
TRBJ2-1 | TRBV20-1 | - | TRBD2 | CSAPPERDYNEQFF | TGCAGTGCTCCTCCGGAGCGGGATTACAATGAGCAGTTCTTC
TRBJ2-5 | TRBV5-1 | few | - | CASSTGAPVVQETQYF | TGCGCCAGCAGTACTGGGGCCCCTGTAGTCCAAGAGACCCAGTACTTC
TRBJ2-5 | TRBV28 | once | TRBD2 | CASSARASGARRGEETQYF | TGTGCCAGCAGTGCTCGGGCTAGCGGGGCCAGACGGGGTGAAGAGACCCAGTACTTC
TRBJ1-5 | TRBV7-6 | many | TRBD1 | CASSRGQGWNQPQHF | TGTGCCAGCAGCCGGGGACAGGGATGGAATCAGCCCCAGCATTTT
TRBJ2-7 | TRBV4-1 | once | - | CASSVLLTPENEQYF | TGTGCCAGCAGCGTCTTACTTACCCCTGAGAACGAGCAGTACTTC
TRBJ2-3 | TRBV7-2 | many | TRBD2 | CASSSGLAPPDTQYF | TGTGCCAGCAGCTCTGGACTAGCACCCCCAGATACGCAGTATTTT
TRBJ2-3 | TRBV5-1 | - | TRBD2 | CASRGNGGATDTQYF | TGCGCCAGCAGAGGCAACGGGGGGGCCACAGATACGCAGTATTTT
TRBJ2-5 | TRBV5-1 | few | TRBD1 | CASSSGTGALWQETQYF | TGCGCCAGCAGCTCCGGGACAGGGGCTCTGTGGCAAGAGACCCAGTACTTC
TRBJ2-7 | TRBV2 | - | - | CASSGSRYEQYF | TGTGCCAGCAGCGGCAGCCGCTACGAGCAGTACTTC
TRBJ1-4 | TRBV7-2 | many | - | CASSLELNEKLFF | TGTGCCAGCAGCTTAGAACTGAATGAAAAACTGTTTTTT
TRBJ2-3 | TRBV15 | - | - | CATSRGSAGRSGTDTQYF | TGTGCCACCAGCAGAGGTTCCGCGGGGAGGTCGGGCACAGATACGCAGTATTTT
TRBJ2-1 | TRBV7-6 | many | TRBD1 | CASSLIRTGNNEQFF | TGTGCCAGCAGCCTCATTCGGACAGGCAACAATGAGCAGTTCTTC
TRBJ2-3 | TRBV7-8 | many | - | CASSPEVPGWIGDTQYF | TGTGCCAGCAGCCCTGAGGTCCCCGGGTGGATTGGAGATACGCAGTATTTT
TRBJ2-1 | TRBV9 | few | TRBD2 | CASSMGLATGDEQFF | TGTGCCAGCAGCATGGGACTAGCGACTGGGGATGAGCAGTTCTTC
TRBJ2-7 | TRBV12-5 | few | - | CARGRAGDDSYEQYF | TGTGCTAGGGGGAGGGCAGGGGACGACTCCTACGAGCAGTACTTC
TRBJ1-4 | TRBV6-8 | few | TRBD1 | CASRRDREPVPLFF | TGTGCCAGCAGACGCGACAGGGAACCCGTCCCACTGTTTTTT
TRBJ2-6 | TRBV19 | - | - | CASSIGIRSGANVLTF | TGTGCCAGTAGTATTGGGATTCGCTCTGGGGCCAACGTCCTGACTTTC
TRBJ2-2 | TRBV4-2 | - | - | CASSQDWGGGFTGELFF | TGTGCCAGCAGCCAAGATTGGGGAGGGGGCTTTACCGGGGAGCTGTTTTTT
TRBJ1-1 | TRBV27 | few | - | CASSPPGHWNTEAFF | TGTGCCAGCAGTCCGCCAGGACACTGGAACACTGAAGCTTTCTTT
TRBJ2-1 | TRBV27 | - | TRBD2 | CASSKLAGGRFSNEQFF | TGTGCCAGCAGTAAACTAGCGGGGGGGCGCTTTTCAAATGAGCAGTTCTTC
TRBJ1-2 | TRBV6-6 | - | - | CASRPAGLDYGYTF | TGTGCCAGCAGGCCCGCGGGGCTGGACTATGGCTACACCTTC
TRBJ1-5 | TRBV9 | - | - | CASSVGGESNQPQHF | TGTGCCAGCAGCGTAGGGGGGGAAAGCAATCAGCCCCAGCATTTT
TRBJ1-2 | TRBV2 | once | TRBD1 | CASRGQGYTF | TGTGCCAGCAGGGGACAGGGATATACCTTC
TRBJ2-3 | TRBV27 | - | - | CASSFLSESTDTQYF | TGTGCCAGCAGTTTCCTTAGCGAAAGCACAGATACGCAGTATTTT
TRBJ1-1 | TRBV12-3/TRBV12-4 | many | TRBD1 | CASSPTGVNTEAFF | TGTGCCAGCAGCCCGACAGGGGTGAACACTGAAGCTTTCTTT
TRBJ1-3 | TRBV12-5 | many | - | CASGLPLRGHTIYF | TGTGCTAGTGGTTTGCCCCTCAGGGGCCACACCATATATTTT
TRBJ2-1 | TRBV7-2 | few | - | CASSFERSSYNEQFF | TGTGCCAGCAGCTTTGAGCGAAGCTCCTACAATGAGCAGTTCTTC
TRBJ1-2 | TRBV6-2/TRBV6-3 | - | - | CASSYPREPGYTF | TGTGCCAGCAGTTACCCCAGGGAGCCTGGCTACACCTTC
TRBJ2-1 | TRBV5-1 | many | TRBD1 | CASSLGQSSYNEQFF | TGTGCCAGCAGCTTGGGACAGAGCTCCTACAATGAGCAGTTCTTC
TRBJ2-2 | TRBV5-3 | - | - | CASSLVPGVGGELFF | TGTGCCAGCAGCTTGGTCCCAGGGGTTGGCGGGGAGCTGTTTTTT
TRBJ2-5 | TRBV15 | few | TRBD2 | CATSRGLAGDRKETQYF | TGTGCCACCAGCAGGGGACTAGCGGGGGATCGAAAAGAGACCCAGTACTTC
TRBJ2-1 | TRBV7-8 | many | - | CASSFGRDPYNEQFF | TGTGCCAGCAGCTTCGGAAGGGATCCCTACAATGAGCAGTTCTTC
TRBJ2-1 | TRBV5-6 | many | TRBD2 | CASSLVVTSGGNNEQFF | TGTGCCAGCAGCTTGGTTGTGACTAGCGGGGGGAACAATGAGCAGTTCTTC
TRBJ1-1 | TRBV5-1 | few | - | CASSGTGEAFF | TGCGCCAGCAGCGGTACGGGGGAAGCTTTCTTT
TRBJ2-2 | TRBV7-9 | few | - | CASGGVGELFF | TGTGCCAGCGGGGGAGTCGGGGAGCTGTTTTTT
TRBJ1-4 | TRBV6-8 | - | - | CASSYSPGGGRGEKLFF | TGTGCCAGCAGTTACTCCCCCGGGGGGGGGCGAGGGGAAAAACTGTTTTTT
TRBJ2-3 | TRBV7-6 | many | - | CASSPRTAPDTQYF | TGTGCCAGCAGCCCCCGGACCGCGCCGGATACGCAGTATTTT
TRBJ1-5 | TRBV20-1 | - | - | CSGKGPSNQPQHF | TGCAGTGGAAAGGGGCCTAGCAATCAGCCCCAGCATTTT
TRBJ2-3 | TRBV6-2/TRBV6-3 | - | TRBD2 | CASSYKRLAGGITDTQYF | TGTGCCAGCAGTTACAAACGACTAGCGGGGGGGATCACAGATACGCAGTATTTT
TRBJ2-1 | TRBV6-1 | once | - | CATIGEVNSYNEQFF | TGTGCCACTATAGGGGAGGTCAACTCCTACAATGAGCAGTTCTTC
TRBJ2-5 | TRBV27 | - | TRBD2 | CASSSGTSGLRAQYF | TGTGCCAGCAGTTCCGGGACTAGCGGGCTCAGGGCCCAGTACTTC
TRBJ2-7 | TRBV28 | - | - | CASSRPWPIPSYEQYF | TGTGCCAGCAGCCGCCCTTGGCCGATACCCTCCTACGAGCAGTACTTC
TRBJ1-1 | TRBV18 | many | TRBD1 | CASSPQQQGYTEAFF | TGTGCCAGCTCACCTCAACAACAGGGGTACACTGAAGCTTTCTTT
TRBJ2-5 | TRBV5-1 | - | TRBD2 | CASSFLAAEETQYF | TGCGCCAGCAGCTTTCTAGCGGCGGAGGAGACCCAGTACTTC
TRBJ2-1 | TRBV27 | many | - | CATVGGPSYNEQFF | TGTGCCACCGTCGGGGGGCCATCCTACAATGAGCAGTTCTTC
TRBJ2-1 | TRBV6-5 | - | - | CASSISGRYNEQFF | TGTGCCAGCAGTATCTCTGGGAGGTACAATGAGCAGTTCTTC
TRBJ1-1 | TRBV11-3 | few | - | CASSPRGDNTEAFF | TGTGCCAGCAGCCCGAGAGGGGATAACACTGAAGCTTTCTTT
TRBJ1-1 | TRBV2 | few | - | CASSEGGGGHTEAFF | TGTGCCAGCAGTGAAGGGGGAGGGGGGCACACTGAAGCTTTCTTT
TRBJ1-5 | TRBV7-8 | many | TRBD1 | CASQLDRFNQPQHF | TGTGCCAGCCAGCTGGACAGGTTTAATCAGCCCCAGCATTTT